The present T cell receptor beta chain was sequenced within a study of blood T cell repertoires in COVID-19 (dated by TCRdb to the early 2020s). Study-wide context: The collaborator samples originated in the United States, Italy and Spain and spanned the acute and convalescent phases of COVID-19. The material from the prospective study consisted of cDNA or gDNA derived from T cells, B-cell-depleted T cells, or PBMCs. Deeply sampled blood TCRbeta repertoires from subjects exposed to, actively infected with, or recovered from COVID-19 were included in the dataset. The repertoires were released in a freely available public database meant as a resource for research on the immune response to SARS-CoV-2. Samples were obtained from the ongoing ImmuneRACE study (first 160 participants) and from some 1,200 subjects provided by 6 global collaborators. The sample metadata nearly always contained a de-identified subject ID, COVID-19 status, age in years and sex. Where HLA class I and class II types were available, the types were taken from metadata supplied by the sample provider, not from assay-based typing.

TCRbeta CDR3 regions were amplified from genomic DNA by means of the immunoSEQ Assay, a bias-controlled multiplex PCR. The study's processing was this. The number of nucleated cells in each sample was estimated by amplification of reference gene primers within the assay. Sequence reads were collapsed and filtered to measure the absolute abundance of every unique TCRbeta CDR3 rearrangement. For each sample, productive Simpson clonality was calculated as the square root of Simpson's diversity index over productive rearrangements. As stored in TCRdb, this immuneACCESS dataset retains in-frame rearrangements with V and J assigned. A fraction of the clones does not appear; measured against another copy, unresolved V genes explain less than half of the discrepancy, and the remainder lacks a known reason. The V and J calls and the clone size are those of that table, but D and trimming were determined from the DNA. The table for this sample lists about 360,000 clones; 80% to 90% of them were counted only once. The top ten clonotypes cover approximately 3.1% of the sample.

Notes on this clone: The antigen it recognizes is unknown. The input lacks base qualities; no much larger clone sits a single base away.

Per the germline V gene (reference sequence), LGHDT is the CDR1 and YNNKEL is the CDR2. Taken from cysteine to phenylalanine, the CDR3 has 18 residues. Just CDR3 DNA is preserved here, 54 bases in frame from base 1. V loses 4 bases, J loses 4 bases, and the germline ends lie 20 bases apart. The collaborating institutions used their own protocols to collect whole blood in K2EDTA tubes. For TCRbeta analysis, collaborators shipped samples as frozen whole blood, isolated PBMCs, or DNA extracted from either of those sample types. Beyond this particular receptor, the publication reports: The quantity of clinical and demographic metadata differed by source and by participant and was supplied without curation.

Specimen: peripheral blood. The chain is encoded by TRBV3-1 (or the pseudogene TRBV3-2) joined to TRBJ1-6; a tentative D call is TRBD1 (6 bases match). This receptor was taken from a young man with active or convalescent COVID-19. The nucleotide sequence reads TGTGCCAGCAGCCTCTTACAGGGACCCACGATTTATAATTCACCCCTCCACTTT. Its protein reads: CASSLLQGPTIYNSPLHF.